This entry concerns a single TCR beta chain. Its target is not known. This sample stems from a study of T cells in Graves' hyperthyroidism and ophthalmopathy. Authors of the study amplified TCR beta CDR3 regions from RNA transcripts. The HTBI set primed first-round TCR CDR3 RT-PCR. In TCRdb, the multiplex PCR reads were re-called with MiXCR into one record per CDR3 protein. Of roughly 45,000 distinct CDR3 sequences listed, 49% are singletons. Clinicians diagnosed patients from clinical symptoms, serum thyroxine and TRAb, thyroid ultrasound and orbital computed tomography. Study results and limitations: Among thyroid clonotypes expanded above 0.001, most also appeared in blood.

The CDR3 totals 12 residues. V gave up 4 bases and J gave up 5 bases; unmatched junction bases: 5. Germline V gene lookup returns CDR1 DFQATT and CDR2 SNEGSKA (reference sequence). V gene TRBV20-1 combines with J gene TRBJ2-7, with TRBD1 identical over 7 bases. This TCR derives from a woman aged 50 to 60 with Graves' hyperthyroidism. Source material: peripheral blood or thyroid tissue (not recorded which). CDR3 in amino acids: CSATRGQNEQYF. The CDR3 DNA is TGCAGTGCTACTAGGGGACAGAACGAGCAGTACTTC.